Listed below are T cell receptor beta chains from one sample, sequenced in a study of blood T cell repertoires in COVID-19. Assay: immunoSEQ multiplex PCR; the TCRdb copy retains only in-frame clones and omits some. The profile shows 180,000 or so clones, 80% to 90% of them singletons. Input material: peripheral blood. These receptor sequences come from a man in his sixties with acute or convalescent COVID-19. The CDR3 runs from the conserved cysteine through the conserved F or W. The D gene is left open where the match is weak. Expanded clones get a size class; other rows say once, few or many, or leave the size out.

j_call clone_size cdr3_length d_call v_call cdr3_nt cdr3_aa
TRBJ1-5 - 14 - TRBV5-1 TGCGCCAGCAGCCCCGGGGGGAGGGATCAGCCCCAGCATTTT CASSPGGRDQPQHF
TRBJ1-4 once 14 - TRBV5-4 TGTGCCAGCAGCCCACAGCCGTTCAATGAAAAACTGTTTTTT CASSPQPFNEKLFF
TRBJ1-5 once 12 - TRBV12-3/TRBV12-4 TGTGCCAGCAGTTGGGGAGATCAGCCCCAGCATTTT CASSWGDQPQHF
TRBJ1-2 - 14 - TRBV6-5 TGTGCCAGCAGTACACAGGGAAGGAACTATGGCTACACCTTC CASSTQGRNYGYTF
TRBJ1-1 - 13 - TRBV29-1 TGCAGCGTTATCCGACAGATGAACACTGAAGCTTTCTTT CSVIRQMNTEAFF
TRBJ2-3 - 18 TRBD2 TRBV7-2 TGTGCCAGCAGCTTAGGATCACTAGCGGGAGGCGGGGCAGATACGCAGTATTTT CASSLGSLAGGGADTQYF
TRBJ1-1 - 15 - TRBV7-9 TGTGCCAGCAGCTTAGGGGGCTGGGGTTACACTGAAGCTTTCTTT CASSLGGWGYTEAFF
TRBJ2-5 - 15 - TRBV9 TGTGCCAGCAGCGTAGGGGGAGGCTCCGGGGAGACCCAGTACTTC CASSVGGGSGETQYF
TRBJ2-2 - 15 TRBD2 TRBV14 TGTGCCAGCAGCCTCGGACTAGCGGGAGCCGGGGAGCTGTTTTTT CASSLGLAGAGELFF
TRBJ2-7 - 16 TRBD2 TRBV3-1/TRBV3-2 TGTGCCAGCAGCCGCGGGACTAGCGGGACACACTACGAGCAGTACTTC CASSRGTSGTHYEQYF
TRBJ1-2 - 16 TRBD1 TRBV27 TGTGCCAGCAGTTATATGCCGGGACAGGGGATTAAGGGCTACACCTTC CASSYMPGQGIKGYTF
TRBJ2-3 few 12 - TRBV3-1/TRBV3-2 TGTGCCAGCAGCCCGAGCGCGGATACGCAGTATTTT CASSPSADTQYF
TRBJ2-7 - 18 TRBD1 TRBV9 TGTGCCAGCAGCAGAACCGGGACAGCAGGGCTTTGGGTCAGGGAGCAGTACTTC CASSRTGTAGLWVREQYF
TRBJ2-3 - 17 TRBD2 TRBV11-2 TGTGCCAGCAGCTCGGGACTAGCGGGAACCTCCAGGTATACGCAGTATTTT CASSSGLAGTSRYTQYF
TRBJ1-4 - 15 - TRBV7-2 TGTGCCAGCAGCTTACGGCAAGGCGGGTACGAAAAACTGTTTTTT CASSLRQGGYEKLFF
TRBJ2-7 few 13 - TRBV24-1 TGTGCCACCAGTCCGGCGGGTACCCACGAGCAGTACTTC CATSPAGTHEQYF
TRBJ2-1 - 15 - TRBV11-3 TGTGCCAGCAGCTTAGGCGACAGCTCCTACAATGAGCAGTTCTTC CASSLGDSSYNEQFF
TRBJ2-7 - 15 TRBD2 TRBV30 TGTGCCTGGAGTGTAAAACTAGCGGGAGGCTACGAGCAGTACTTC CAWSVKLAGGYEQYF
TRBJ1-2 - 16 - TRBV5-1 TGCGCCAGCAGCCCGTCTCGGGGGGCGACTAACTATGGCTACACCTTC CASSPSRGATNYGYTF
TRBJ2-3 - 19 TRBD2 TRBV5-1 TGCGCCAGCAGCTTTAGCGGGCCCACGACGGGAACTAGCACAGATACGCAGTATTTT CASSFSGPTTGTSTDTQYF
TRBJ2-3 - 11 - TRBV20-1 TGCAGTGCTCCTTTTACAGATACGCAGTATTTT CSAPFTDTQYF
TRBJ2-1 - 13 TRBD2 TRBV30 TGTGCCTGGAGACTAGCGGGACTGTATGAGCAGTTCTTC CAWRLAGLYEQFF
TRBJ1-6 - 15 TRBD1 TRBV5-5 TGTGCCAGCAGCTTTCGGGCAGGGGGTAATTCACCCCTCCACTTT CASSFRAGGNSPLHF
TRBJ1-3 - 14 TRBD1 TRBV7-9 TGTGCCAGCAGCTCCCGACAGGGGGGAAACACCATATATTTT CASSSRQGGNTIYF
TRBJ1-2 few 15 TRBD1 TRBV5-5 TGTGCCAGCAGCTTAGACAGGGGGCTCTACTATGGCTACACCTTC CASSLDRGLYYGYTF
TRBJ2-7 - 17 TRBD2 TRBV19 TGTGCCAGTAGGCAGCGGGGTAGCGGAGCCCTTTTGGACGAGCAGTACTTC CASRQRGSGALLDEQYF
TRBJ2-3 - 13 TRBD1 TRBV29-1 TGCAGCGTAGGACAGGGTCGCTCGGATACGCAGTATTTT CSVGQGRSDTQYF
TRBJ1-1 - 12 - TRBV2 TGTGCCAGCACCGGGATGGGAACTGAAGCTTTCTTT CASTGMGTEAFF
TRBJ2-3 - 16 TRBD1 TRBV27 TGTGCCAGCAGTTCTCAACAGGGGGCTCCCCCAGATACGCAGTATTTT CASSSQQGAPPDTQYF
TRBJ2-2 - 15 TRBD1 TRBV5-1 TGCGCCAGCAGTCTAATACAGGGGGCTTCGGGGGAGCTGTTTTTT CASSLIQGASGELFF
TRBJ1-2 - 13 TRBD1 TRBV29-1 TGCAGCGCTGATGGACAGGGGTGGTATGGCTACACCTTC CSADGQGWYGYTF
TRBJ2-1 - 15 - TRBV11-2 TGTGCCAGCAGCTCCACGCGGAGCTCCTACAATGAGCAGTTCTTC CASSSTRSSYNEQFF
TRBJ1-6 few 14 TRBD1 TRBV5-1 TGCGCCAGCAGCCGGACAGGGACTAATTCACCCCTCCACTTT CASSRTGTNSPLHF
TRBJ2-7 - 14 TRBD1 TRBV5-1 TGCGCCAGCAGCTTTTGGACAGGGAGCTACGAGCAGTACTTC CASSFWTGSYEQYF
TRBJ1-5 - 15 TRBD1 TRBV30 TGTGCCTGGAGTGGACCCGGGACAGGGAATCAGCCCCAGCATTTT CAWSGPGTGNQPQHF
TRBJ1-1 - 15 - TRBV28 TGTGCCAGCCGGCAGGCTGGGGGGGCATGGACTGAAGCTTTCTTT CASRQAGGAWTEAFF
TRBJ1-3 - 14 - TRBV5-1 TGCGCCAGCAGCTTCGGGGACTCTGGAAACACCATATATTTT CASSFGDSGNTIYF
TRBJ1-2 - 14 TRBD1 TRBV27 TGTGCCAGCAGTTTATTCAGGGGGAACTATGGCTACACCTTC CASSLFRGNYGYTF
TRBJ1-2 - 15 TRBD1 TRBV5-5 TGTGCCAGCAGCTCGGGACAGGGGGTAAACTATGGCTACACCTTC CASSSGQGVNYGYTF
TRBJ1-5 - 19 TRBD1 TRBV4-1 TGCGCCAGCAGCCATCCCCCCGGGACAGGGGCGTCGGGCAATCAGCCCCAGCATTTT CASSHPPGTGASGNQPQHF
TRBJ2-2 few 16 - TRBV7-9 TGTGCCAGCAGCTTGCTAACTACCATTAACACCGGGGAGCTGTTTTTT CASSLLTTINTGELFF
TRBJ2-5 - 13 - TRBV5-1 TGCGCCAGCAGCTTAAGACAGAAAGAGACCCAGTACTTC CASSLRQKETQYF
TRBJ2-2 few 16 TRBD2 TRBV18 TGTGCCAGCTCACCACCGGGACTAGCGGGAACCGGGGAGCTGTTTTTT CASSPPGLAGTGELFF
TRBJ1-4 - 17 - TRBV6-6 TGTGCCAGCAGTCCCCGGGGGAGTAGGACTGCGAATGAAAAACTGTTTTTT CASSPRGSRTANEKLFF
TRBJ2-3 - 13 - TRBV19 TGTGCCAGTAGTAGCGGCCCCTGGGATACGCAGTATTTT CASSSGPWDTQYF
TRBJ1-5 - 15 - TRBV7-6 TGTGCCAGCAGCCAGGGGTCGCGGGGCAATCAGCCCCAGCATTTT CASSQGSRGNQPQHF
TRBJ2-3 - 13 - TRBV7-3 TGTGCCAGCAGCTTCGGGGGGCCAGATACGCAGTATTTT CASSFGGPDTQYF
TRBJ1-1 - 11 - TRBV12-3/TRBV12-4 TGTGCCAGCAGTTCCGGTACTGAAGCTTTCTTT CASSSGTEAFF
TRBJ1-6 - 15 TRBD1 TRBV3-1/TRBV3-2 TGTGCCAGCAGCCACGGGGACAGGGGATTGTCACCCCTCCACTTT CASSHGDRGLSPLHF
TRBJ2-3 - 14 TRBD2 TRBV6-6 TGTGCCAGCAGTGTAGCGGGAGCGGCAGATACGCAGTATTTT CASSVAGAADTQYF